Reported below is one T cell receptor (beta chain). Germline V gene data show CDR1 as SGHTA and CDR2 as FQGTGA. V shed 5 bases and J shed 8 bases, with 13 bases lying between them. This CDR3 comprises 13 residues. This sample is drawn from a study of brain T cells in children with intractable seizures. Method: immunoSEQ multiplex PCR; TCRdb's copy keeps in-frame clones and lacks some. This table has approximately 77,000 clones, 85% to 95% appearing once. The chain links TRBV7-3 to TRBJ2-1; no clear D gene. Sequencing was performed on peripheral blood, taken at surgery. The clonotype comes from a boy in the first two years of life with tuberous sclerosis and intractable seizures. The CDR3 nucleotides read TGTGCCAGCAGCCAGAGGCCCATCGATGAGCAGTTCTTC. Translating gives CASSQRPIDEQFF.